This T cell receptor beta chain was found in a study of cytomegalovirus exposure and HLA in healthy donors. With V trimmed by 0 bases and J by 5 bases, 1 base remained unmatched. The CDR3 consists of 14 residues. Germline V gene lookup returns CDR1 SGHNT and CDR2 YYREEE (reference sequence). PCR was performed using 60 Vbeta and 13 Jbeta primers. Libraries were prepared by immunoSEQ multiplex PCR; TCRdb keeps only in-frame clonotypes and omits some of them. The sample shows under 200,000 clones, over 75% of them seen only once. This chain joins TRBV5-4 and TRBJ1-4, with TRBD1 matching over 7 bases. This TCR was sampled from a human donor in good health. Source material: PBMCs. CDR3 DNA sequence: TGTGCCAGCAGCTTGGGGGACAGAAATGAAAAACTGTTTTTT. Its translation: CASSLGDRNEKLFF.